A single sample gave rise to the 14 T cell receptor beta chains below, sequenced in a study of regulatory T cells in long-lasting Graves disease. Time point defined: persistent/refractory GD, antithyroid drugs over 5 years with positive TRAb. From RNA extracted from PBMCs, the TCR library was made. Arm-PCR of CDR3 regions and iRepertoire HTBI primers were the basis on which TCR beta libraries were built. TCRdb called the multiplex PCR reads again in MiXCR, with one record for every CDR3 protein. Among 600,000 to 800,000 distinct CDR3 sequences listed, approximately 31% were seen once. This material consisted of peripheral blood mononuclear cells (PBMCs), taken when the disease was refractory, from a patient treated with antithyroid drugs. The receptors derive from a female donor with Graves disease.

V gene TRBV3-1 combines with J gene TRBJ1-3; no definite D call. Trimming took 4 bases from V and 1 from J, leaving 11 bases between them. CDR3 length equals 15 residues. CDR1 is LGHDT and CDR2 is YNNKEL in the germline V gene (reference sequence). The DNA of the CDR3 is TGTGCCAGCAGCCCCCCCCCGGCGTCTGGAAACACCATATATTTT. Its protein product is CASSPPPASGNTIYF.

In this sample, this clonotype turned up a few times. V and J are TRBV29-1 and TRBJ2-5, with a weak D call TRBD1 (6 bases). The ends were cut back, 4 bases at V and 4 bases at J, with 10 bases in the middle. Per the germline V gene, CDR1 is SQVTM and CDR2 is ANQGSEA. The CDR3 totals 12 residues. Here the CDR3 DNA reads TGCAGCGTTGTGGGGGCCGGAGAGACCCAGTACTTC. Protein: CSVVGAGETQYF.

This clonotype was detected only a few times. The CDR3 bases are TGTGCCAGCAGTTATGGAGTCAATGAGCAGTTCTTC. Its translation is CASSYGVNEQFF. The chain couples TRBV6-4 to TRBJ2-1; D remains ambiguous. CDR1 and CDR2 (germline): MRHNA, SNTAGT. The germline V and J ends were trimmed by 5 bases and 6 bases, with 8 bases remaining between them. The CDR3 runs 12 residues.

The chain links TRBV6-1 to TRBJ2-2, with a tentative D call TRBD1 (5 bases). The V end lost 5 bases, the J end lost 1 base, and 14 bases lay between the germline ends. CDR3 length: 16 residues. Germline-derived CDR1 and CDR2 are MNHNS and SASEGT. The CDR3 region is CASSLRTFLNTGELFF. CDR3 in DNA: TGTGCCAGCAGTCTCCGGACATTCCTGAACACCGGGGAGCTGTTTTTT.

The chain has TRBV20-1 and TRBJ2-5, with 7 positions matching TRBD2. Germline V lookup: CDR1 DFQATT, CDR2 SNEGSKA (reference sequence). The CDR3 length is 15 residues. J gave up 0 bases and V 7 bases, and 11 bases lay outside the gene matches. The CDR3, as DNA: TGCAGTGTTATCCCCCCCACTAGCGACCAAGAGACCCAGTACTTC. Residues: CSVIPPTSDQETQYF.

CDR3 region: CASSRDRERWDTEAFF. The CDR3 DNA follows: TGTGCCAGCAGCCGGGACAGGGAGAGGTGGGACACTGAAGCTTTCTTT. This chain joins TRBV6-1 and TRBJ1-1, with 9 bases that match TRBD1. The CDR3 extends over 16 amino acids. Germline V gene data show CDR1 as MNHNS and CDR2 as SASEGT. V shed 6 bases and J 3 bases; nucleotides not matched to a gene: 11.

This rearrangement joins TRBV20-1 to TRBJ1-4; TRBD1 matches 9 bases. With 5 bases clipped from V and 8 bases from J, the junction kept 9 bases outside the gene matches. Germline V CDR1 and CDR2: DFQATT, SNEGSKA (reference sequence). The CDR3 sequence is 14 residues long. The CDR3 coding sequence is TGCAGTGCTCCACGGACAGGGGAACCGGAAAAACTGTTTTTT. Its protein product is CSAPRTGEPEKLFF.

This clonotype was seen repeatedly, ten times or more. This rearrangement joins TRBV12-3 or TRBV12-4 to TRBJ2-5; 10 bases align to TRBD2. J was trimmed by 5 bases and V by 6 bases; bases with no gene match: 9. The CDR3 length is 15 residues. The CDR3 sequence: CASRTLAGASETQYF. The CDR3, as DNA: TGTGCCAGCAGAACTCTAGCGGGAGCTAGTGAGACCCAGTACTTC.

V is TRBV11-2 and J is TRBJ1-5; D unclear. CDR1 SGHAT and CDR2 FQNNGV come from the germline V gene. CDR3 length: 17 residues. V lost 1 base, J lost 0 bases, and 13 bases lay in between. CDR3 amino acids: CASSLVAGAFSNQPQHF. CDR3 coding DNA: TGTGCCAGCAGCTTAGTTGCGGGTGCTTTTAGCAATCAGCCCCAGCATTTT.

This clonotype appeared many times. The chain employs TRBV2 and TRBJ1-3; D unclear. Germline CDR1 is SNHLY and CDR2 is FYNNEI. V was cut by 2 bases and J by 1 base, with 3 bases left in between. The CDR3 runs 13 residues. Here the CDR3 DNA reads TGTGCCAGCAGTGAATCTTCTGGAAACACCATATATTTT. This sequence encodes CASSESSGNTIYF.

The chain uses TRBV19 and TRBJ1-1, with 8 positions matching TRBD1. Per germline, CDR1 LNHDA and CDR2 SQIVND (reference sequence). Trimming at V came to 5 bases and at J to 5 bases, leaving 7 bases not matched to a gene. The CDR3 consists of 14 residues. The CDR3 DNA is TGTGCCAGTAGTTCGGACAGGGATGGGACTGAAGCTTTCTTT. This sequence encodes CASSSDRDGTEAFF.

The chain links TRBV30 to TRBJ2-5, with TRBD2 identical over 8 bases. The germline V gene has CDR1 GTSNPN and CDR2 SVGIG (reference sequence). The CDR3 loop spans 16 amino acids. After removal of 4 bases from V and 5 bases from J, the junction contained 15 bases not matched to a gene. The CDR3 is CAWNREGPTNRETQYF. CDR3 DNA: TGTGCCTGGAATCGGGAGGGACCAACCAATAGGGAGACCCAGTACTTC.

V gene TRBV12-3 or TRBV12-4 combines with J gene TRBJ2-7; the D call may be TRBD1 or TRBD2 (5 bases each). The length of the CDR3 is 14 residues. Trimming shortened V by 6 bases and J by 6 bases, and 18 bases separated the two germline ends. This CDR3 is CASREGYSAGEQYF. As DNA, the CDR3 is TGTGCCAGCAGAGAGGGGTATTCAGCTGGCGAGCAGTACTTC.

There are many counts of this clonotype. The chain joins TRBV2 to TRBJ1-5, with D perhaps matching TRBD1 (5 bases). Trimming cost V 8 bases and J 3 bases, with 14 bases left between them. The CDR3 length is 14 residues. Germline CDR1 SNHLY, CDR2 FYNNEI. Here the CDR3 DNA reads TGTGCCAGCTCCGGGACCCTTTCCAATCAGCCCCAGCATTTT. This sequence encodes CASSGTLSNQPQHF.